This TCR beta chain stems from a study of early T cells in non-severe SARS-CoV-2 infection. Trimming stripped 3 bases from V and 4 bases from J, with 12 bases between. This CDR3 spans 13 amino acids. CDR1 and CDR2 (germline): DFQATT, SNEGSKA (reference sequence). TCRdb re-called the 5' RACE reads with MiXCR, one entry per CDR3 protein. Among roughly 56,000 distinct CDR3 sequences listed, roughly 13% were seen once. The V and J genes are TRBV20-1 and TRBJ1-2; D gene unclear. What was sequenced was whole blood. The TCR was taken from an adult who was a healthcare worker with PCR-confirmed SARS-CoV-2 infection or an uninfected control (not recorded which). Here the CDR3 reads CSARAPAAYGYTF. The DNA of the CDR3 is TGCAGTGCTAGGGCCCCCGCGGCCTATGGCTACACCTTC.